These 2 T cell receptor beta chains share one sample of origin, sequenced in a study of blood T cell repertoires in COVID-19. Here immunoSEQ multiplex PCR was the method, and the copy in TCRdb shows in-frame clones only, minus some. Altogether some 62,000 clones are present, more than 60% being singletons, with the ten largest covering about 20%. Sequencing was done on a sample of peripheral blood. The receptor set was obtained from a man in his sixties with acute or convalescent COVID-19.

Only one count was recorded for this clone. The rearrangement uses TRBV5-4 and TRBJ2-2; TRBD2 might be the D (6 bases). The ends were cut back, 2 bases at V and 0 bases at J, with 11 bases in the middle. CDR1 is SGHNT and CDR2 is YYREEE in the germline V gene (reference sequence). This CDR3 has 16 amino acids. The CDR3, as DNA: TGTGCCAGCAGCTTAGAGGGACTGACGAACACCGGGGAGCTGTTTTTT. This encodes CASSLEGLTNTGELFF.

This clone turned up a few times. The CDR3 reads CASSHKRGHEQYF. The CDR3, as DNA: TGCGCCAGCAGCCACAAACGAGGCCACGAGCAGTACTTC. The chain links TRBV4-3 to TRBJ2-7; D unclear. The V end was cut by 3 bases, the J end by 5 bases, with 11 bases between. This CDR3 has 13 residues. CDR1 is LGHNA and CDR2 is YSLEER in the germline V gene.